This T cell receptor (beta chain) was identified during a study of blood T cells in healthy people across ages (dated by TCRdb to the mid-2010s). Looking at the study overall: Template switching captured roughly one uniquely barcoded TCR beta cDNA molecule per two T cells in model experiments. Using deep sequencing normalized with unique cDNA molecular identifiers, the study measured how TCR beta repertoire diversity changes with age. To avoid experimental bias, donors of different ages were spread randomly across the sequencing lanes. The study analyzed two additional independent replicas of 1 million unique cDNA reads from the same blood draw for two donors, one aged 18 to 29 and one aged 80 or older. Donors were grouped into four age groups: young (average roughly 15 years), middle-aged (roughly 40), aged (roughly 67) and long-lived (less than 85). The full study reports these points: There was a strong correlation between observed TCR beta diversity and the percentage of naive T cells measured by flow cytometry. Since profiling was done on bulk unsorted PBMCs, naive and antigen-experienced compartments could not be conclusively compared. As age increased, observed TCR beta diversity per million T cells dropped in a roughly linear way, and a significant reduction was already evident by age around 41. Compared with the aged group, the long-lived group had more naive CD4+ T cells, fewer expanded clones and increased TCR diversity, suggesting age selection. Estimates of total diversity from one million sequenced T cells were regarded as lower bounds and underestimates. Donor CMV infection status was unknown, potentially confounding age-related changes in expanded clonotypes.

The library relied on 5' RACE. Sequencing instrument: Illumina HiSeq 2500. A second about 7 to 11 cycle PCR used a sample-barcoded 5' primer and a J-beta primer mix. Each TCR beta cDNA molecule received a unique molecular identifier from a template-switch 5' adaptor carrying 12 random nucleotides. Each sample yielded at least 3 million CDR3-containing paired-end reads. First-strand cDNA synthesis was performed from all RNA using the Mint cDNA synthesis kit, with priming by a TRBC-specific oligonucleotide. Following uracil-DNA glycosylase treatment, all cDNA underwent a first 18-cycle PCR with the universal primers M1SS and BC2_uni_R. In the original analysis: For normalization, 1 million high-quality reads were randomly selected from each sample, with every read carrying a distinct molecular identifier. Instead of being binned into consensus sequences, reads that shared molecular identifiers were thrown out. MiTCR, with a Q25 quality threshold and the strictest error-elimination algorithm, was used for CDR3 identification, clonotype clustering and error correction. A nonparametric unseen species model with Euler transformation was used to estimate lower-bound total TCR beta diversity. TCRdb reanalyzed the raw reads on its own, using fastp at Q25 for trimming and MiXCR for clone calling, and kept in-frame beta chains. Under each unique CDR3 protein, matching rows form one entry showing the most common genes and DNA. For this entry, the V and J calls and clone size follow TCRdb and not the study's own pipeline. This sample holds around 780,000 distinct CDR3 sequences; around 50% were observed only once. In total, the top ten clones hold roughly 25% of the sample.

As encoded in the germline V gene, CDR1 is SGHTA while CDR2 is FQGTGA. V is clipped by 5 bases and J by 8 bases, and the sequence between their germline boundaries is 18 bases long. The CDR3 starts with the cysteine, ends with the phenylalanine, and has 14 residues. Only the CDR3 part of the read is kept: 42 bases, read in frame from the first base. Worth noting for this clonotype: What antigen it recognizes has not been identified. Per-nucleotide qualities are absent, and no much larger clonotype sits a single base away.

Systemically healthy Caucasian individuals from Russia, 39 in total and aged about 6 to 95 years, were included as donors. Approximately 9.3 milliliters of peripheral blood were collected from each donor into EDTA-treated Vacutainer tubes. PBMCs were isolated by Ficoll-Paque density-gradient centrifugation, with at least 6 million obtained per sample. Trizol reagent was used to extract total RNA from the PBMCs, yielding at least 5.5 micrograms per sample. The percentages of naive CD45RAhigh/CD27high T cells were determined by flow cytometry on a PBMC aliquot from every donor. The receptor comes from a man aged 35-49 years in good health. The chain couples TRBV7-3 to TRBJ1-2, and possibly TRBD1, on 6 matching bases. The sample taken for sequencing was blood. The sequence in DNA is TGTGCCAGCAGCCGAATGGCGGGGGCGCGGGGCTACACCTTC. This sequence encodes CASSRMAGARGYTF.